The 13 T cell receptor beta chains below all came from one sample that was sequenced in a study of post-analysis software for immune sequencing data. General study findings and limits: Five TRBV segments, TRBV5-6, TRBV5-1 and TRBV20-1 among them, were found more frequent in patients than controls.

Their target antigens are unknown. cDNA libraries of TCR beta carried unique molecular identifiers. TCRdb fed the PCR reads into MiXCR, producing one record per CDR3 protein. The repertoire includes hundreds of thousands of distinct CDR3 sequences, less than 40% of them detected once, and over 10% sits in the top ten. Sequencing used blood. The receptors originated from a girl aged 10 to 17 with multiple sclerosis.

This sequence joins TRBV20-1 and TRBJ2-7; 9 positions match TRBD2. The J call may be wrong; the DNA end is better matched by TRBJ2-5. The CDR3 is 17 residues long. CDR1 is DFQATT, CDR2 SNEGSKA, per germline (reference sequence). CDR3 sequence reads: CSARSGGRGASIETQYF. In DNA, the CDR3 is TGCAGTGCTAGGAGCGGGGGGCGGGGGGCTTCCATAGAGACCCAGTACTTC.

The chain is built from TRBV20-1 and TRBJ1-4, with a tentative D call TRBD1 (5 bases). V lost 0 bases and J lost 6, with 14 bases in between. This CDR3 has 15 residues. The germline gives CDR1 DFQATT, CDR2 SNEGSKA (reference sequence). CDR3 in amino acids: CSARDEGALDEKLFF. The CDR3, as DNA: TGCAGTGCTAGAGATGAAGGGGCCCTTGATGAAAAACTGTTTTTT.

V and J are TRBV20-1 and TRBJ2-5; 7 positions agree with TRBD1. Germline V lookup: CDR1 DFQATT, CDR2 SNEGSKA (reference sequence). V lost 6 bases, J lost 4 bases, and 5 bases stayed unmatched. The CDR3 is 12 amino acids. CDR3 amino acids: CSAGGWGETQYF. Here the CDR3 DNA reads TGCAGTGCAGGGGGCTGGGGAGAGACCCAGTACTTC.

The genes are TRBV18 and TRBJ2-7; D could derive from TRBD1 or TRBD2 (5 bases each). This CDR3 has 14 amino acids. Trimming pared 6 bases from V and 6 bases from J, leaving 18 bases between. Germline CDR1 and CDR2: KGHSH and LQKENI. As DNA, the CDR3 is TGTGCCAGCTCCCCTACACAGGTGGGGAGCGAGCAGTACTTC. Its protein is CASSPTQVGSEQYF.

A few counts support this clonotype. The V and J genes are TRBV5-1 and TRBJ1-4; 8 bases are shared with TRBD1. J was trimmed by 4 bases and V by 5 bases; bases with no gene match: 7. The V gene's germline CDR1 is SGHRS and CDR2 YFSETQ. The length of the CDR3 is 15 residues. The CDR3 bases are TGCGCCAGCAGGCGGGACAGGTCCCTTAATGAAAAACTGTTTTTT. Its protein product is CASRRDRSLNEKLFF.

The chain is built from TRBV30 and TRBJ1-2; D ambiguous. Germline V gives CDR1 GTSNPN, CDR2 SVGIG (reference sequence). The CDR3 totals 12 residues. V lost 0 bases, J lost 3 bases, and 5 bases lay in between. CDR3 coding DNA: TGTGCCTGGAGTGTTGGGGACTATGGCTACACCTTC. The encoded protein is CAWSVGDYGYTF.

This chain uses TRBV11-2 with TRBJ2-1; D is possibly TRBD1 or TRBD2 (5 bases each). Germline V gene lookup returns CDR1 SGHAT and CDR2 FQNNGV. This CDR3 has 16 residues. V was shortened by 5 bases and J by 6 bases, with 20 bases between the two germline ends. CDR3 DNA sequence: TGTGCCAGCAGCACAATCCGGGGCAGGGTCCCCAATGAGCAGTTCTTC. Translating it yields CASSTIRGRVPNEQFF.

The chain recombines TRBV11-2 with TRBJ2-5; D may be TRBD2 (6 bases). Looked up from germline, CDR1 is SGHAT and CDR2 is FQNNGV. The CDR3 sequence is 15 residues long. Trimming removed 2 bases at V and 5 bases at J, with 15 bases between. CDR3 DNA: TGTGCCAGCAGCTTATACGGGGGATTGAGGGAGACCCAGTACTTC. Protein: CASSLYGGLRETQYF.

The chain carries TRBV6-5 and TRBJ2-7; TRBD2 might be the D (7 bases). The last part of the DNA fits TRBJ2-4 better; the J call may be wrong. The CDR3 consists of 14 residues. Germline V gene lookup returns CDR1 MNHEY and CDR2 SVGAGI. The CDR3 loop is CASTEGGPGNIQYF. The CDR3 bases are TGTGCCAGCACCGAGGGGGGGCCGGGAAACATTCAGTACTTC.

The chain links TRBV7-9 to TRBJ2-3; D is unclear. V lost 4 bases, J lost 0 bases, and 8 bases lay in between. Germline lookup yields CDR1 SEHNR and CDR2 FQNEAQ (reference sequence). The CDR3 has 14 amino acids. The CDR3 here is CASSYDTSTDTQYF. In nucleotides, the CDR3 is TGTGCCAGCAGCTACGACACCAGCACAGATACGCAGTATTTT.

The chain has TRBV2 and TRBJ2-7, with 7 bases that match TRBD1. The CDR3 consists of 15 residues. Germline V gives CDR1 SNHLY, CDR2 FYNNEI. The V segment lost 6 bases and the J segment 2 bases; nucleotides outside the gene matches: 10. The CDR3 here is CASRETGFATYEQYF. The CDR3 coding sequence is TGTGCCAGCAGGGAGACAGGGTTCGCTACCTACGAGCAGTACTTC.

V is TRBV7-6 and J is TRBJ2-1; 8 bases fit TRBD2. V lost 4 bases to trimming and J lost 8 bases; unmatched junction nucleotides: 16. The CDR3 loop spans 17 amino acids. The germline CDR1 and CDR2 sequences are SGHVS and FNYEAQ. The CDR3 spells CASSYLSRGGNGDEQFF. CDR3 in DNA: TGTGCCAGCAGCTACCTCTCCCGGGGGGGCAATGGCGATGAGCAGTTCTTC.

The genes are TRBV7-9 and TRBJ1-1; possibly TRBD1 for D (5 bases). The CDR3 has 12 amino acids. Trimming stripped 6 bases from V and 10 bases from J, with 15 bases between. Germline-derived CDR1 and CDR2 are SEHNR and FQNEAQ (reference sequence). CDR3 nucleotide sequence: TGTGCCAGCAGTCCTACAGGAATACCAGCTTTCTTT. Protein: CASSPTGIPAFF.